This record concerns one TCR beta chain sequence. Its antigen is not yet known. Base qualities are missing; no much larger clone stands one base away. The data were obtained in a study of T cell repertoires in cytomegalovirus infection (dated by TCRdb to between 2018 and 2021). With respect to the entire study: Peptide stimulations targeted recently identified HLA-C-restricted CMV epitopes, whose presentation resists viral immunomodulation, together with well-studied HLA-B-restricted epitopes. Donor HLA type was relevant to the analysis, because carriage of CMV infection together with the matching HLA type was indicated by public TCR beta signatures. What the research found in general, with its limitations: In the ex vivo response, HLA-C-restricted CMV-specific TCR beta clonotypes were dominant, and in two of eight donors the single most frequent clonotype came from this HLA-C-restricted group. In both this cohort and an independent cohort of some 350 donors, the cumulative frequency of public TCR beta family members distinguished carriers of CMV infection plus the relevant HLA type.

V is cut by 7 bases and J by 0 bases, and the space between the germline ends is 12 bases. The CDR3, cysteine through phenylalanine, is 15 amino acids long. The retained sequence is limited to the CDR3, 45 bases, with the frame set at the first base. The treatment or condition label for this specimen denotes: in vitro stimulation with specific CMV peptide epitopes to enrich CMV-specific T cells. Reads for this sample came from an Illumina HiSeq 1500. TCRdb trimmed the raw reads at Q25, called clones with MiXCR and kept productive beta chains. Merged by CDR3 protein, the rows form single entries marked with the most common genes and DNA. This sample is represented by under 40,000 distinct CDR3 sequences; less than 60% of them were singletons. Approximately 90% of the sample belongs to the ten largest clones.

The chain joins TRBV12-3 or TRBV12-4 to TRBJ2-2; the D gene cannot be resolved reliably. The TCR comes from a human donor in good health (CMV status not recorded). Some clones in this sample may be carry-over from other donors' samples. Sequencing was performed on CD8+ T cells from cultured PBMCs, taken from culture after CMV antigen stimulation. The CDR3 here reads CASNPDVSNTGELFF. Here is the DNA: TGTGCCAGCAATCCGGACGTATCGAACACCGGGGAGCTGTTTTTT.